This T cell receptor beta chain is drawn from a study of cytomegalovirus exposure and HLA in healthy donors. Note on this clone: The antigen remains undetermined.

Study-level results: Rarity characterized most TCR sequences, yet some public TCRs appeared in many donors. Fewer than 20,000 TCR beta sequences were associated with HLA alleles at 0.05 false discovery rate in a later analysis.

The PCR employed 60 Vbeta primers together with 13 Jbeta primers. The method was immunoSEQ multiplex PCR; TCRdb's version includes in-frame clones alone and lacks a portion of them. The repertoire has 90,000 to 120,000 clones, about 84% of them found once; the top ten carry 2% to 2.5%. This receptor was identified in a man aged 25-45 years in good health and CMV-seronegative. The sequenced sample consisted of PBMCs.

CDR3 nucleotides: TGTGCCAGCAGCCTTAGCGGGGCTAGCACAGATACGCAGTATTTT. Residues: CASSLSGASTDTQYF. The chain is built from TRBV4-2 and TRBJ2-3; 8 bases map to TRBD2. Trimming took 4 bases from V and 0 from J; bases not matched to a gene: 3. CDR1 and CDR2 (germline): LGHNA, YNFKEQ. The CDR3 has 15 amino acids.